Shown below are 30 T cell receptor beta chains from a single sample sequenced in a study of vaccination and CD4 T cells after COVID-19. Treatment of the sample: roughly 10-day PBMC culture with coronavirus spike peptide pools or control peptides (ViraFEST assay). The Oncomine TCR Beta short-read assay sequenced DNA from cultured CD4+ T cells. TCRdb re-called the PCR reads with MiXCR, one entry per CDR3 protein. Among about 9,200 distinct CDR3 sequences listed, 40% to 45% were seen once. Antigens for these TCRs are unknown. Sequences were obtained from CD4+ T cells from blood, cultured in vitro. These receptors came from a human donor who had recovered from COVID-19.

This clonotype turned up a few times. The chain links TRBV6-1 to TRBJ1-2; D may be TRBD1 (5 bases). Germline CDR1 MNHNS, CDR2 SASEGT. There are 15 residues in the CDR3. V lost 6 bases, J lost 4 bases, and 18 bases lay in between. Here the CDR3 reads CASRQAGTELYGYTF. In DNA, the CDR3 is TGTGCCAGCAGGCAAGCCGGGACCGAACTCTATGGCTACACCTTC.

The J gene is TRBJ2-1, the V gene TRBV7-9, with 10 bases identical to TRBD2. V dropped 5 bases and J dropped 5; count of bases not matched to a gene: 12. Per germline, CDR1 SEHNR and CDR2 FQNEAQ (reference sequence). The CDR3 covers 17 residues. CDR3 sequence: CASSPGASGGLNNEQFF. The CDR3, as DNA: TGTGCCAGCAGCCCTGGGGCTAGCGGGGGACTCAACAATGAGCAGTTCTTC.

The gene calls are TRBV20-1 and TRBJ2-7; D may be TRBD2 (5 bases). CDR1 and CDR2 (germline): DFQATT, SNEGSKA (reference sequence). Trimming took 6 bases from V and 2 from J, leaving 11 bases between them. The CDR3 sequence is 12 residues long. The CDR3 region has the DNA TGCAGTGCCGGAGGCACGACCTACGAGCAGTACTTC. Amino acid sequence: CSAGGTTYEQYF.

CDR3 in amino acids: CASNRGQVNYGYTF. The CDR3 DNA reads as TGTGCCAGTAATCGGGGACAGGTTAACTATGGCTACACCTTC. The chain joins TRBV19 to TRBJ1-2, with 8 positions matching TRBD1. J was trimmed by 1 base and V by 7 bases; bases with no gene match: 5. This CDR3 spans 14 amino acids. Germline values: CDR1 LNHDA, CDR2 SQIVND (reference sequence). Based on the CDR3 plus reference TRBV19 and TRBJ1-2, the full variable domain is DGGITQSPKYLFRKEGQNVTLSCEQNLNHDAMYWYRQDPGQGLRLIYYSQIVNDFQKGDIAEGYSVSREKKESFPLTVTSAQKNPTAFYLCASNRGQVNYGYTFGSGTRLTVV.

This clonotype was observed a few times. The chain has TRBV27 and TRBJ1-5; tentatively, D is TRBD1 (5 bases). V shed 5 bases and J shed 4 bases, with 12 bases lying between them. CDR1 is MNHEY and CDR2 is SMNVEV in the germline V gene (reference sequence). This CDR3 has 14 amino acids. The CDR3, as DNA: TGTGCCAGCAGTCCCGTCGGGGGGAATCAGCCCCAGCATTTT. It translates to CASSPVGGNQPQHF.

This clonotype has a handful of counts. The V gene is TRBV9, the J gene TRBJ2-5; 9 bases are a match to TRBD1. CDR1 and CDR2 from the germline V gene are SGDLS and YYNGEE. The CDR3 is 15 residues long. Germline trimming cut 4 bases from V and 5 bases from J; bases unmatched to any gene: 9. The CDR3 region has the DNA TGTGCCAGCAGCTTATTGGGACAGGGTGGCGAGACCCAGTACTTC. Residues: CASSLLGQGGETQYF.

This clonotype was detected only a few times. The chain joins TRBV19 to TRBJ2-7, with D uncertain. The CDR3 extends over 14 amino acids. The V end was cut by 1 base, the J end by 3 bases, with 10 bases between. The germline V gene encodes CDR1 LNHDA and CDR2 SQIVND (reference sequence). The CDR3 DNA sequence: TGTGCCAGTAGTATAGCGGCCAGCTACTACGAGCAGTACTTC. It specifies CASSIAASYYEQYF.

The genes are TRBV10-1 and TRBJ1-3; weak D call: TRBD1 (5 bases). The germline CDR1 and CDR2 sequences are WNHNN and SYGVQD (reference sequence). The CDR3 consists of 13 residues. Trimming pared 8 bases from V and 0 bases from J, leaving 8 bases between. The CDR3 is CASRDGSGNTIYF. The CDR3 bases are TGCGCCAGCCGGGACGGCTCTGGAAACACCATATATTTT.

This clonotype appeared a few times. V gene TRBV11-3 combines with J gene TRBJ2-7, with D possibly TRBD1 on 5 matching bases. CDR1 is SGHNT, CDR2 YENEEA, per germline. The germline V and J ends were trimmed by 1 base and 6 bases, with 10 bases remaining between them. This CDR3 has 13 amino acids. CDR3 DNA sequence: TGTGCCAGCAGCTTAGGGCAGGGTGCCGAGCAGTACTTC. This translates into CASSLGQGAEQYF.

This chain connects TRBV30 to TRBJ1-1; D is unclear. From germline, CDR1 is GTSNPN and CDR2 SVGIG (reference sequence). V dropped 2 bases and J dropped 3 bases, with 10 bases sitting between them. This CDR3 contains 13 residues. Here the CDR3 reads CAWSLRHDTEAFF. CDR3 sequence (DNA): TGTGCCTGGAGTCTCCGACACGACACTGAAGCTTTCTTT.

The chain has TRBV12-3 or TRBV12-4 and TRBJ2-1, with D unclear. This CDR3 region has 14 residues. The V and J ends lost 6 bases and 4 bases respectively, with 13 bases between them. The CDR3 protein is CASRVSGPYNEQFF. Written as DNA, the CDR3 is TGTGCCAGCAGGGTATCTGGCCCATACAATGAGCAGTTCTTC.

The chain combines TRBV9 with TRBJ2-3, with 8 bases aligning to TRBD1. From germline, CDR1 is SGDLS and CDR2 YYNGEE. V was pared by 4 bases and J by 0 bases, with 13 bases of the junction left unmatched. The CDR3 is 18 residues long. The CDR3 region has the DNA TGTGCCAGCAGCCCGACAGGGGAGTCCCCCTCTAGCACAGATACGCAGTATTTT. It encodes CASSPTGESPSSTDTQYF.

The rearrangement joins TRBV5-1 to TRBJ1-4, with a weak D call TRBD1 (6 bases). The V gene lost 8 bases and the J gene lost 3 bases, with 17 bases spanning the gap. The CDR3 has 15 amino acids. Germline V gives CDR1 SGHRS, CDR2 YFSETQ. In DNA form, the CDR3 reads TGCGCCAGTGGAAGGGGGGAAGGGCCTAATGAAAAACTGTTTTTT. It yields the protein CASGRGEGPNEKLFF.

This chain uses TRBV21-1 with TRBJ2-4; the tabulated D call, TRBD2, remains unverified against the DNA. TRBV21-1 is reported as a pseudogene. CDR3 length: 16 residues. Here the CDR3 reads CASSKSTREGLNIQYF. In DNA form, the CDR3 reads TGTGCCAGCAGCAAATCGACCCGCGAAGGGTTAAACATTCAGTACTTC.

This clonotype showed up just a few times. The chain links TRBV7-2 to TRBJ1-1; D is unclear. Trimming shortened V by 1 base and J by 1 base, and 4 bases separated the two germline ends. CDR3 length: 13 amino acids. CDR1 SGHTA and CDR2 FQGNSA come from the germline V gene. CDR3 DNA: TGTGCCAGCAGCTTAGGGTGGAACACTGAAGCTTTCTTT. It is translated as CASSLGWNTEAFF.

The chain has TRBV5-1 and TRBJ1-2, with 10 nucleotides matching TRBD1. The CDR3 has 15 amino acids. J gave up 1 base and V 7 bases, and 7 bases lay outside the gene matches. CDR1 is SGHRS and CDR2 is YFSETQ in the germline V gene. This CDR3 reads CASGPGQGYNYGYTF. As DNA, the CDR3 is TGCGCCAGCGGTCCGGGACAGGGGTATAACTATGGCTACACCTTC.

The gene calls are TRBV5-6 and TRBJ2-1, with D possibly matching TRBD1 (5 bases). The CDR3 extends over 14 amino acids. Trimming shortened V by 3 bases and J by 6 bases, and 13 bases separated the two germline ends. CDR1 and CDR2 (germline): SGHDT, YYEEEE. This CDR3 reads CASSSTTGPNEQFF. CDR3 DNA: TGTGCCAGCAGCTCCACCACAGGTCCCAATGAGCAGTTCTTC.

The chain uses TRBV11-2 and TRBJ1-2, with D maybe TRBD1 (6 bases). Germline lookup yields CDR1 SGHAT and CDR2 FQNNGV. The ends were cut back, 5 bases at V and 4 bases at J, with 14 bases in the middle. CDR3 length: 14 amino acids. The CDR3 DNA reads as TGTGCCAGCAGCCGTAAACAGGGCCTCTATGGCTACACCTTC. Protein product: CASSRKQGLYGYTF.

In this sample, this clonotype turned up a few times. The V gene is TRBV2, the J gene TRBJ2-3; TRBD2 is a possible D gene (5 bases). Trimming took off 7 bases at V and 7 bases at J, with 15 bases between the two ends. The germline gives CDR1 SNHLY, CDR2 FYNNEI. The length of the CDR3 is 13 residues. CDR3 nucleotides: TGTGCCAGCAAGTTTAGCGTCCCGAATACGCAGTATTTT. It codes for CASKFSVPNTQYF.

V gene TRBV10-1 combines with J gene TRBJ1-1, with unresolved D. V was pared by 7 bases and J by 11 bases, with 17 bases between. Germline assignment: CDR1 WNHNN and CDR2 SYGVQD (reference sequence). The CDR3 totals 12 residues. The CDR3 here is CASTDGSERAFF. Here the CDR3 DNA reads TGCGCCAGCACCGACGGGAGCGAGAGGGCTTTCTTT.

This clonotype was observed a few times. The chain employs TRBV6-1 and TRBJ1-5; 7 bases align to TRBD1. Trimming cost V 0 bases and J 6 bases; bases outside gene matches: 2. CDR3 length: 14 amino acids. CDR1 is MNHNS, CDR2 SASEGT, per germline. Written as DNA, the CDR3 is TGTGCCAGCAGTGAAGCAACAGGGGTTCAGCCCCAGCATTTT. Translated, it gives CASSEATGVQPQHF.

The chain couples TRBV7-9 to TRBJ2-2, with TRBD1 identical over 9 bases. The J segment lost 0 bases and the V segment lost 1 base, leaving 6 bases of the junction unmatched. From germline, CDR1 is SEHNR and CDR2 FQNEAQ (reference sequence). CDR3 size: 18 residues. The CDR3: CASSLVGTGTSNTGELFF. CDR3 sequence (DNA): TGTGCCAGCAGCTTAGTGGGGACAGGGACCTCGAACACCGGGGAGCTGTTTTTT.

This sequence joins TRBV20-1 and TRBJ1-5, with 8 bases fitting TRBD1. This CDR3 is 13 amino acids long. The V gene's germline CDR1 is DFQATT and CDR2 SNEGSKA (reference sequence). V lost 6 bases to trimming and J lost 4 bases; unmatched junction nucleotides: 5. The CDR3 sequence is CSARDRGNQPQHF. The CDR3, as DNA: TGCAGTGCACGCGACAGGGGTAATCAGCCCCAGCATTTT.

The chain joins TRBV5-1 to TRBJ2-3; 9 bases align to TRBD2. V lost 0 bases to trimming and J lost 4 bases; unmatched junction nucleotides: 3. The CDR3 spans 15 residues. Germline V gene sequence: CDR1 SGHRS, CDR2 YFSETQ. The chain's CDR3 is CASSLGLAGSDTQYF. CDR3 in DNA: TGCGCCAGCAGCTTGGGGCTAGCGGGGTCAGATACGCAGTATTTT.

The genes are TRBV20-1 and TRBJ1-1; a possible D gene is TRBD1 (6 bases). The length of the CDR3 is 17 residues. Trimming removed 3 bases at V and 2 bases at J, with 22 bases between. CDR1 is DFQATT, CDR2 SNEGSKA, per germline (reference sequence). In nucleotides, the CDR3 is TGCAGTGCTAGTCATACTCGGCTGGGGGGGGCAAACACTGAAGCTTTCTTT. This sequence encodes CSASHTRLGGANTEAFF.

The rearrangement links TRBV12-3 or TRBV12-4 to TRBJ2-7, with D perhaps assigned TRBD1 or TRBD2 (5 bases each). Trimming took 3 bases from V and 1 from J, leaving 13 bases between them. The CDR3 sequence is 15 residues long. As DNA, the CDR3 is TGTGCCAGCAGTTTTGGGGGTAGGGAATCCTACGAGCAGTACTTC. This gives the protein CASSFGGRESYEQYF.

This clonotype was seen more than once but under ten times. The rearrangement links TRBV19 to TRBJ1-5; D is unresolved. V gave up 0 bases and J gave up 4 bases, with 13 bases separating them. From germline, CDR1 is LNHDA and CDR2 SQIVND (reference sequence). The CDR3 spans 16 residues. This CDR3 reads CASSIEMTGSNQPQHF. In DNA, the CDR3 is TGTGCCAGTAGTATAGAGATGACGGGAAGTAATCAGCCCCAGCATTTT.

The chain recombines TRBV7-8 with TRBJ1-2; D call uncertain. Germline V gene lookup returns CDR1 SGHVS and CDR2 FQNEAQ. This CDR3 spans 15 amino acids. Trimming left V 3 bases short and J 0 bases short, with 11 bases between. CDR3 nucleotides: TGTGCCAGCAGCTTTGAGGGTCCCCCTAACTATGGCTACACCTTC. Its protein product is CASSFEGPPNYGYTF.

The genes are TRBV7-2 and TRBJ1-5, with a possible D match to TRBD1 (6 bases). Germline CDR1 reads SGHTA; CDR2 reads FQGNSA. V shed 4 bases and J shed 0 bases, with 13 bases lying between them. There are 16 residues in the CDR3. This CDR3 is CASSSGQLNSNQPQHF. The CDR3 DNA reads TGTGCCAGCAGCTCTGGACAGCTTAATAGCAATCAGCCCCAGCATTTT.

This clonotype was seen a few times. This rearrangement joins TRBV12-3 or TRBV12-4 to TRBJ2-7; D unclear. This CDR3 spans 12 amino acids. V was clipped by 3 bases and J by 5 bases, with 8 bases between them. The CDR3 sequence is CASSFWSNEQYF. As DNA, the CDR3 is TGTGCCAGCAGTTTCTGGTCAAACGAGCAGTACTTC.